The 17 T cell receptor beta chains below were found in one sample sequenced in a study of regulatory T cells in long-lasting Graves disease. Investigators prepared the TCR beta libraries by applying iRepertoire HTBI primers and Arm-PCR of CDR3 regions. A single record per CDR3 protein comes from TCRdb applying MiXCR to the multiplex PCR reads. This sample yields about 240,000 distinct CDR3 sequences, of which roughly 21% are seen a single time; roughly 13% belongs to the top ten. Time point here: newly diagnosed GD, antithyroid drugs for less than 3 months. The TCR library was made from RNA that had been extracted from PBMCs in TRIzol. The material sequenced was peripheral blood mononuclear cells (PBMCs), taken at new diagnosis, from a patient treated with antithyroid drugs. All receptors come from a female donor with Graves disease.

J is TRBJ2-5 and V is TRBV20-1; either TRBD1 or TRBD2 may supply D (5 bases each). From germline, CDR1 is DFQATT and CDR2 SNEGSKA (reference sequence). CDR3 length equals 14 residues. The ends were cut back, 5 bases at V and 0 bases at J, with 13 bases in the middle. The CDR3 is CSAPGRRYQETQYF. The CDR3 DNA follows: TGCAGTGCTCCGGGACGGCGGTACCAAGAGACCCAGTACTTC.

This clonotype was recorded at least ten times. The chain uses TRBV6-1 and TRBJ2-7, with D maybe TRBD2 (7 bases). The germline gives CDR1 MNHNS, CDR2 SASEGT. This CDR3 comprises 13 residues. V shed 7 bases and J shed 5 bases, with 15 bases lying between them. In DNA form, the CDR3 reads TGTGCCAGCAAGTTCCAGGGGAGGGACGAGCAGTACTTC. It codes for CASKFQGRDEQYF.

This CDR3 is CASSLLRQGRGGSYYEQYF. CDR3 bases: TGTGCCAGCAGCCTCCTCCGCCAGGGACGAGGCGGGTCGTACTACGAGCAGTACTTC. The rearrangement joins TRBV28 to TRBJ2-7; the D call may be TRBD1 or TRBD2 (5 bases each). Trimming shortened V by 6 bases and J by 3 bases, and 30 bases separated the two germline ends. The germline CDR1 and CDR2 sequences are MDHEN and SYDVKM. The CDR3 runs to 19 residues.

This clonotype was counted between two and nine times. The chain couples TRBV4-1 to TRBJ1-2; D is possibly TRBD1 (5 bases). Trimming took off 0 bases at V and 6 bases at J, with 17 bases between the two ends. The CDR3 has 16 amino acids. The germline CDR1 and CDR2 sequences are MGHRA and YSYEKL. CDR3 amino acids: CASSQEGSAGRDGYTF. For the CDR3, the DNA is TGCGCCAGCAGCCAAGAGGGAAGTGCAGGGAGGGATGGCTACACCTTC.

In this sample, this clonotype turned up many times. The CDR3 spells CASFLKTGHEQYF. CDR3 DNA: TGCGCCAGCTTTCTTAAGACAGGTCACGAGCAGTACTTC. V and J are TRBV5-1 and TRBJ2-7; TRBD1 might be the D (6 bases). The germline CDR1 and CDR2 sequences are SGHRS and YFSETQ. This CDR3 region has 13 residues. V was trimmed by 7 bases and J by 5 bases, leaving 16 bases between them. The full variable domain, its missing parts supplied by reference TRBV5-1 and TRBJ2-7, is KAGVTQTPRYLIKTRGQQVTLSCSPISGHRSVSWYQQTPGQGLQFLFEYFSETQRNKGNFPGRFSGRQFSNSRSEMNVSTLELGDSALYLCASFLKTGHEQYFGPGTRLTVT.

This clonotype turned up a few times. This rearrangement joins TRBV20-1 to TRBJ2-5, with 12 positions matching TRBD2. The CDR3 runs 14 residues. Germline trimming cut 6 bases from V and 5 bases from J; bases unmatched to any gene: 7. Germline assignment: CDR1 DFQATT and CDR2 SNEGSKA (reference sequence). CDR3 protein: CSAPTSGRWETQYF. The CDR3 coding sequence is TGCAGTGCCCCGACTAGCGGGAGATGGGAGACCCAGTACTTC.

This clonotype was seen ten or more times. The chain carries TRBV18 and TRBJ1-5, with D possibly TRBD1 on 5 matching bases. The V gene's germline CDR1 is KGHSH and CDR2 LQKENI. Trimming left V 2 bases short and J 10 bases short, with 18 bases between. The CDR3 runs 15 residues. CDR3 loop: CASSPWGRPSSPQHF. In DNA, the CDR3 is TGTGCCAGCTCACCATGGGGGAGACCCTCATCTCCCCAGCATTTT.

In the case of this clonotype: A much larger clone differs from this one at a single base, so this may be a read error. V is TRBV9 and J is TRBJ2-7; 8 nucleotides align to TRBD2. With 3 bases clipped from V and 7 bases from J, the junction kept 6 bases outside the gene matches. Germline V gene lookup returns CDR1 SGDLS and CDR2 YYNGEE. This CDR3 is built from 13 residues. In nucleotides, the CDR3 is TGTGCCAGCAGCGCCCGGGGGGGCAATGAGCAGTACTTC. It translates to CASSARGGNEQYF.

This clonotype was detected many times. The chain combines TRBV18 with TRBJ1-3; D might be TRBD1 (5 bases). The CDR3 has 15 residues. Germline CDR1 is KGHSH and CDR2 is LQKENI. Trimming took off 0 bases at V and 2 bases at J, with 8 bases between the two ends. CDR3 in amino acids: CASSPPARAGNTIYF. In nucleotides, the CDR3 is TGTGCCAGCTCACCACCCGCCAGGGCTGGAAACACCATATATTTT.

In this sample, this clonotype turned up many times. This sequence joins TRBV20-1 and TRBJ1-6; D not resolved. Trimming cost V 7 bases and J 6 bases, with 13 bases left between them. The CDR3 sequence is 13 residues long. Germline CDR1 DFQATT, CDR2 SNEGSKA (reference sequence). The CDR3 reads CSVARHFNSPLHF. CDR3 bases: TGCAGTGTGGCAAGACACTTTAATTCACCCCTCCACTTT.

In this sample, this clonotype turned up a few times. The chain carries TRBV27 and TRBJ2-4, with a possible D match to TRBD2 (6 bases). Germline CDR1 reads MNHEY; CDR2 reads SMNVEV (reference sequence). The V gene lost 5 bases and the J gene lost 0 bases, with 26 bases spanning the gap. CDR3 size: 20 residues. CDR3 region: CASSPSPLVSGGGAKNIQYF. The CDR3 coding sequence is TGTGCCAGCAGTCCTTCTCCTTTGGTTAGCGGTGGAGGAGCCAAAAACATTCAGTACTTC.

This clonotype was counted many times. The chain combines TRBV10-3 with TRBJ2-4, with 7 bases fitting TRBD1. This CDR3 region has 16 residues. J lost 0 bases, V lost 4 bases, and 6 bases had no gene match. Per the germline V gene, CDR1 is ENHRY and CDR2 is SYGVKD. CDR3 bases: TGTGCCATCAGTGCAACCACAGGGGTAGCCAAAAACATTCAGTACTTC. Protein sequence: CAISATTGVAKNIQYF.

This clonotype was recorded at least ten times. The chain has TRBV20-1 and TRBJ2-1; 13 bases line up with TRBD2. This CDR3 has 15 amino acids. V was pared by 0 bases and J by 8 bases, with 4 bases of the junction left unmatched. Germline V gives CDR1 DFQATT, CDR2 SNEGSKA (reference sequence). The CDR3 nucleotides read TGCAGTGCTAGAGATCAACTAGCGGGGGGGTATGAGCAGTTCTTC. Protein product: CSARDQLAGGYEQFF.

This clonotype came up a few times. The J gene is TRBJ2-7, the V gene TRBV11-2; 10 bases agree with TRBD1. Germline CDR1 and CDR2: SGHAT and FQNNGV. With V trimmed by 4 bases and J by 5 bases, 8 bases remained unmatched. This CDR3 has 15 amino acids. The CDR3 sequence is CASSWGQGSENEQYF. CDR3 in DNA: TGTGCCAGCAGCTGGGGACAGGGGTCGGAAAACGAGCAGTACTTC.

This clonotype came up many times. The rearrangement joins TRBV6-2 or TRBV6-3 to TRBJ2-7; 7 nucleotides match TRBD1. From germline, CDR1 is MNHEY and CDR2 SVGEGT. Losses at the gene ends were 1 base for V and 2 bases for J; bases not matched to a gene: 2. CDR3 length equals 14 residues. Written as DNA, the CDR3 is TGTGCCAGCAGTTACTTCCAGGGGGCCTACGAGCAGTACTTC. Protein sequence: CASSYFQGAYEQYF.

Worth noting for this clonotype: Being one base from a much bigger clone, this may be a read error. V and J are TRBV6-2 or TRBV6-3 and TRBJ2-5, with a weak D call TRBD2 (7 bases). Germline V gene lookup returns CDR1 MNHEY and CDR2 SVGEGT. The CDR3 runs 14 residues. V lost 6 bases to trimming and J lost 1 base, with 12 bases between them. Here the CDR3 DNA reads TGTGCCAGCAGCTTTAGGGGGGGCCAAGAGACCCAGTACTTC. The encoded protein is CASSFRGGQETQYF.

This clonotype was seen many times. The chain uses TRBV7-2 and TRBJ1-2, with TRBD1 matching 8 bases. Trimming took 5 bases from V and 4 from J; bases not matched to a gene: 6. Germline CDR1 and CDR2: SGHTA and FQGNSA. This CDR3 spans 14 amino acids. DNA of the CDR3: TGTGCCAGCAGCCAAGGGACAGGACGCTATGGCTACACCTTC. Protein product: CASSQGTGRYGYTF.